This T cell receptor beta chain is from a study of regulatory dendritic cells for organ transplantation. To note about this clone: Its specificity is unknown.

The CDR3 has 15 residues. CDR1 is SGHTA, CDR2 FQGTGA, per germline. Unmatched junction bases numbered 7, after V lost 2 bases and J lost 9 bases. Broader study findings: Between individuals, the alloreactive memory CD8+ T cell pool differed considerably. Memory CD8+ T cells were the most oligoclonal; naive cells were highly diverse. Mature dendritic cells appeared to drive more memory CD8+ clonal expansion than regulatory ones. Among resting subsets, memory CD8+ cells contained the most alloreactive clonotypes.

Profiled with immunoSEQ multiplex PCR; TCRdb holds only in-frame clones, not every one. This table holds approximately 11,000 clones, 60% to 85% found once. Allogeneic regulatory or mature dendritic cells were co-cultured for about 5 days with CFSE-labeled sorted T cells at 1:10. Sequenced: memory CD4+ T cells from blood cultured with regulatory dendritic cells. Subset here: CD45RO+ memory T cells. This receptor was obtained from a human donor in good health. The chain carries TRBV7-3 and TRBJ2-1; the match to TRBD2 covers 10 bases. In nucleotides, the CDR3 is TGTGCCAGCAGCTTACAGCGGGGGGGCAATAGTGAGCAGTTCTTC. Protein product: CASSLQRGGNSEQFF.